This T cell receptor beta chain was captured by sequencing in a study of T-cell memory formation after mild COVID-19 (dated by TCRdb to about 2021). About the full investigation: TCR sequence clusters from the two donors were largely donor specific. Two young, previously healthy adult volunteers made up the cohort, one male and one female. Longitudinal TCRalpha and TCRbeta repertoire sequencing tracked T-cell clones expanding and contracting after mild COVID-19 in two donors.

The CDR3 runs 14 residues from the cysteine to the phenylalanine. Just the 42-base CDR3 DNA is kept, in frame starting at base 1. CDR1 MNHNY and CDR2 SVGAGI were looked up in the germline V gene (reference sequence). Between the V and J ends, shortened by 2 bases and 1 base respectively, the junction contains 8 bases. Concerning this clonotype: Its antigen remains undetermined. Qualities for individual bases were not recorded, and no much larger clone is one base off.

Ficoll-Paque density gradient centrifugation was the method used to isolate PBMCs. What the authors observed across the whole study: Only a couple of mild cases were covered in the study, and larger cohorts including severe cases with pre-infection samples were considered necessary. Contracting CD4+ clones appeared mostly in the CM and EM memory subsets, whereas CD8+ clones were enriched in EMRA. SARS-CoV-2 specificity of the second-wave clones peaking on day 37 was not confirmed. From day 15 to 85, contracting clones showed balanced CD4/CD8 phenotypes, whereas a second wave of clones that expanded from day 15 to 37 leaned towards CD4+. Some responding clones were detected in pre-infection memory, which suggested that pre-existing cross-reactive memory T cells had joined the SARS-CoV-2 response.

The run used an Illumina NovaSeq 6000. TCRalpha and TCRbeta cDNA libraries were built by 5'RACE with constant-segment primers, adding sample barcodes and unique molecular identifiers. Trizol reagent was used to extract RNA from every sample. The libraries were amplified in two PCR steps, and the second step added a second sample barcode and Illumina TruSeq adapters. Sequencing of libraries was performed on an Illumina NovaSeq with 2 x 150 bp paired-end reads. As for the original processing: Reads were demultiplexed and collapsed into UMI-guided consensus sequences with migec v1.2.7. Using mixcr v2.1.11, UMI consensuses were aligned to TRA and TRB V and J templates and then assembled into clonotypes. A clonotype was counted as expanded or contracted only if both edgeR and NoisET called the change significant, with noise models trained on biological replicates. For edgeR calls, the cutoffs were a false discovery rate-adjusted p below 0.01 and a log2 fold-change threshold of 1. As an exploratory analysis of dynamics, PCA with hierarchical clustering was applied to max-normalized trajectories of the 1000 most abundant clonotypes. The CD4 or CD8 phenotype of responding clones was assigned using the separately sequenced CD4+ and CD8+ repertoires. TCRdb reprocessed the public reads (quality trimming at Q25 with fastp, clone calling with MiXCR) and kept in-frame beta chains. Rows are unified per CDR3 protein, each entry keeping the most common DNA and genes. TCRdb, rather than the study authors, made the V and J calls. The sample contains about 320,000 distinct CDR3 sequences, approximately 15% of them found a single time. Under 25% of the sample goes to the ten largest clones.

The sequenced material came from PBMCs or a T cell subset sorted from them (not recorded which). Recombination joined TRBV6-6 with TRBJ1-1; the D gene is not confidently resolved. The sequence came from a man between 18 and 35 years old who had mild COVID-19 (a few samples of this study predate the infection). The sample titles of this study are shuffled in the database, so cell type and time point are left out; the donor was told from shared clones. The bases read TGTGCCAGCAGTTACAGACGGACGAACACTGAAGCTTTCTTT. It codes for CASSYRRTNTEAFF.